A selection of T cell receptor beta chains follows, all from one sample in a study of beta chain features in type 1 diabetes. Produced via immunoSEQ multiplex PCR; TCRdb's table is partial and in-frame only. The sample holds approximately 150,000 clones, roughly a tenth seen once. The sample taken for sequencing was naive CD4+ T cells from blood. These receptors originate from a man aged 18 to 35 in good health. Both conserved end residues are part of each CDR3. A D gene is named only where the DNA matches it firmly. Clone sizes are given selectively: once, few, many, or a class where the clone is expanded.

DNA: TGCGCCAGCAGCCCCGGACAGGGGACAGATACGCAGTATTTT
CDR3: CASSPGQGTDTQYF
V: TRBV5-1
size: few
D: TRBD1
J: TRBJ2-3

DNA: TGTGCCAGCAGCTTAGCCGGCTCCTACGAGCAGTACTTC
CDR3: CASSLAGSYEQYF
V: TRBV7-2
size: many
D: NA
J: TRBJ2-7

DNA: TGTGCCAGCTCTGACCCCTTTCAGCGTGATCAGCCCCAGCATTTT
CDR3: CASSDPFQRDQPQHF
V: TRBV18
size: few
D: NA
J: TRBJ1-5

DNA: TGTGCCTGGAGTGTCGGCAATCAGCCCCAGCATTTT
CDR3: CAWSVGNQPQHF
V: TRBV30
size: few
D: NA
J: TRBJ1-5

DNA: TGTGCCAGCAGCCTAGATAAAGAGGATGGCTACACCTTC
CDR3: CASSLDKEDGYTF
V: TRBV6-5
size: NA
D: NA
J: TRBJ1-2

DNA: TGTGCCAGCAGCTTAGGGAGGACAGGGGCGTCCTCCGACGAGCAGTACTTC
CDR3: CASSLGRTGASSDEQYF
V: TRBV11-3
size: few
D: TRBD1
J: TRBJ2-7

DNA: TGCGCCAGCAGCTCAGGCGACGCTTCCTACGAGCAGTACTTC
CDR3: CASSSGDASYEQYF
V: TRBV5-1
size: NA
D: NA
J: TRBJ2-7

DNA: TGTGCCAGCGGCGGGGCGGGGAGAGAGACCCAGTACTTC
CDR3: CASGGAGRETQYF
V: TRBV6-5
size: NA
D: NA
J: TRBJ2-5

DNA: TGTGCCAGCAGCCTAGGACAGGGGTTAAACTATGGCTACACCTTC
CDR3: CASSLGQGLNYGYTF
V: TRBV7-2
size: NA
D: TRBD1
J: TRBJ1-2

DNA: TGCAGCCCCCGGGGGACTAACTACAATGAGCAGTTCTTC
CDR3: CSPRGTNYNEQFF
V: TRBV29-1
size: few
D: TRBD2
J: TRBJ2-1

DNA: TGTGCCAGCAGCCCGATGACAGGTCAGCCCCAGCATTTT
CDR3: CASSPMTGQPQHF
V: TRBV7-9
size: many
D: NA
J: TRBJ1-5

DNA: TGTGCCAGCAGCTCGGAGGCCTCCTCCTACAATGAGCAGTTCTTC
CDR3: CASSSEASSYNEQFF
V: TRBV7-2
size: NA
D: NA
J: TRBJ2-1

DNA: TGTGCCAGCAGTTCGGGACTACTATACAATGAGCAGTTCTTC
CDR3: CASSSGLLYNEQFF
V: TRBV27
size: few
D: TRBD2
J: TRBJ2-1

DNA: TGCAGCGTGGGACAGGGTATGGACAAGGGCTACACCTTC
CDR3: CSVGQGMDKGYTF
V: TRBV29-1
size: NA
D: TRBD1
J: TRBJ1-2

DNA: TGTGCCAGCAGCGTCCACCGGGACAGGGCCTCCTACAATGAGCAGTTCTTC
CDR3: CASSVHRDRASYNEQFF
V: TRBV9
size: few
D: TRBD1
J: TRBJ2-1

DNA: TGTGCCAGCAGCGCTGGGGGGGGAAATCAGCCCCAGCATTTT
CDR3: CASSAGGGNQPQHF
V: TRBV5-4
size: few
D: NA
J: TRBJ1-5

DNA: TGCGCCAGCAGCTTGGTACTCTCAGAGACCCAGTACTTC
CDR3: CASSLVLSETQYF
V: TRBV5-1
size: few
D: NA
J: TRBJ2-5

DNA: TGTGCCAGCAGCTTAGGTCTCAGAAACTATGGCTACACCTTC
CDR3: CASSLGLRNYGYTF
V: TRBV7-6
size: few
D: NA
J: TRBJ1-2

DNA: TGTGCCAGTAGTATAGGAGGGACAGGGAGAACCTACGAGCAGTACTTC
CDR3: CASSIGGTGRTYEQYF
V: TRBV19
size: few
D: TRBD1
J: TRBJ2-7

DNA: TGTGCCAGCAGCTCCAGCGGGGGGCTGGATCAGCCCCAGCATTTT
CDR3: CASSSSGGLDQPQHF
V: TRBV9
size: few
D: NA
J: TRBJ1-5

DNA: TGTGCCAGCAGCGTTGGACTTGCCTACGAGCAGTACTTC
CDR3: CASSVGLAYEQYF
V: TRBV9
size: NA
D: NA
J: TRBJ2-7

DNA: TGCGCCAGCAGCCGATCCGGGACTAGCGGATTTCCCAATGAGCAGTTCTTC
CDR3: CASSRSGTSGFPNEQFF
V: TRBV5-1
size: NA
D: TRBD2
J: TRBJ2-1

DNA: TGTGCCAGCAGCGGACTGAATGGGGGACAGGGGCAGTTCGCGAACACCGGGGAGCTGTTTTTT
CDR3: CASSGLNGGQGQFANTGELFF
V: TRBV9
size: few
D: TRBD1
J: TRBJ2-2

DNA: TGCGCCAGCAGCCCCGGGGGGGCTATTGCAGATACGCAATATTTT
CDR3: CASSPGGAIADTQYF
V: TRBV4-3
size: NA
D: TRBD2
J: TRBJ2-3

DNA: TGTGCCAGCTCTACCACAACTGACAGGCCGGGGGCCAACGTCCTGACTTTC
CDR3: CASSTTTDRPGANVLTF
V: TRBV18
size: many
D: NA
J: TRBJ2-6

DNA: TGTGCCAGCAGTGAACTGGGCAGGGCGAACACCGGGGAGCTGTTTTTT
CDR3: CASSELGRANTGELFF
V: TRBV2
size: NA
D: NA
J: TRBJ2-2

DNA: TGTGCCAGCTCACCAAACGACGGTCTGGAGGGCTACACCTTC
CDR3: CASSPNDGLEGYTF
V: TRBV18
size: many
D: NA
J: TRBJ1-2

DNA: TGTGCCAGCTCTCCTGGACAGAGCAATCAGCCCCAGCATTTT
CDR3: CASSPGQSNQPQHF
V: TRBV18
size: few
D: NA
J: TRBJ1-5

DNA: TGTGCCTGGAGTGGCGTGTCCAATGAGCAGTTCTTC
CDR3: CAWSGVSNEQFF
V: TRBV30
size: few
D: NA
J: TRBJ2-1

DNA: TGTGCCAGTACCCTACGTTGGACTAGCGGGGGACGGGATACGCAGTATTTT
CDR3: CASTLRWTSGGRDTQYF
V: TRBV19
size: NA
D: TRBD2
J: TRBJ2-3

DNA: TGCGCCAGCAGCCAGGTACCCAGGTACACTGAAGCTTTCTTT
CDR3: CASSQVPRYTEAFF
V: TRBV4-3
size: few
D: NA
J: TRBJ1-1

DNA: TGTGCCAGCAGCCCCCTCGGACAGGGGGTGCATGGAAACACCATATATTTT
CDR3: CASSPLGQGVHGNTIYF
V: TRBV13
size: NA
D: TRBD1
J: TRBJ1-3

DNA: TGCGCCAGCAGCCAAGATGCGGGCCAACAAGGGATGAGGTATTTT
CDR3: CASSQDAGQQGMRYF
V: TRBV4-3
size: many
D: NA
J: TRBJ2-3

DNA: TGCGCCAGCAGCCTACGTATTGACACCGGGGAGCTGTTTTTT
CDR3: CASSLRIDTGELFF
V: TRBV5-1
size: few
D: NA
J: TRBJ2-2

DNA: TGTGCCAGCAGCCCGGGACAGGGGTACGCTAATGAAAAACTGTTTTTT
CDR3: CASSPGQGYANEKLFF
V: TRBV6-4
size: NA
D: TRBD1
J: TRBJ1-4

DNA: TGTGCCAGCAGCTCAGGGTTCGGCAATCAGCCCCAGCATTTT
CDR3: CASSSGFGNQPQHF
V: TRBV7-9
size: many
D: NA
J: TRBJ1-5

DNA: TGTGCCAGCAGCTCATACTGGGGAGGCTATGGGAATGAGCAGTTCTTC
CDR3: CASSSYWGGYGNEQFF
V: TRBV9
size: few
D: NA
J: TRBJ2-1

DNA: TGTGCCAGCAGTGAATTCCGGGACCAAGAGACCCAGTACTTC
CDR3: CASSEFRDQETQYF
V: TRBV25-1
size: few
D: NA
J: TRBJ2-5

DNA: TGCGCCAGCAGCAACCCGGGACTAGCGAATGAGCAGTTCTTC
CDR3: CASSNPGLANEQFF
V: TRBV5-1
size: NA
D: TRBD2
J: TRBJ2-1

DNA: TGTGCCAGCAGCTTAGCGCGGGACAGGGCCTCCTACGAGCAGTACTTC
CDR3: CASSLARDRASYEQYF
V: TRBV7-2
size: few
D: TRBD1
J: TRBJ2-7

DNA: TGTGCCAGCAGCTTATTGTCGGGGAGGAACACCGGGGAGCTGTTTTTT
CDR3: CASSLLSGRNTGELFF
V: TRBV11-2
size: NA
D: NA
J: TRBJ2-2

DNA: TGCGCCAGCAGCTCGGGACAGGGGTACGACAATGAGCAGTTCTTC
CDR3: CASSSGQGYDNEQFF
V: TRBV5-1
size: few
D: TRBD1
J: TRBJ2-1

DNA: TGTGCCAGCAGCTCTAACCGGCAGGGGGGAGATACGCAGTATTTT
CDR3: CASSSNRQGGDTQYF
V: TRBV5-4
size: NA
D: NA
J: TRBJ2-3

DNA: TGTGCCAGCAGTTACAGCGGCCTTATGAACACTGAAGCTTTCTTT
CDR3: CASSYSGLMNTEAFF
V: TRBV6-5
size: NA
D: NA
J: TRBJ1-1

DNA: TGTGCCAGCAGTTGGGATGGGGCGGCCCGAAGGGATGGCTACACCTTC
CDR3: CASSWDGAARRDGYTF
V: TRBV6-5
size: few
D: NA
J: TRBJ1-2

DNA: TGCGCCAGCAGCTTGACTCGGGGGGGCCGGGGAGATACGCAGTATTTT
CDR3: CASSLTRGGRGDTQYF
V: TRBV5-1
size: NA
D: TRBD2
J: TRBJ2-3

DNA: TGTGCCAGCAGTGCAGACAGCCAAGAGACCCAGTACTTC
CDR3: CASSADSQETQYF
V: TRBV6-4
size: few
D: NA
J: TRBJ2-5

DNA: TGTGCCAGCAGACGGACAGTCGAATACGAGCAGTACTTC
CDR3: CASRRTVEYEQYF
V: TRBV6-5
size: few
D: NA
J: TRBJ2-7

DNA: TGTGCCAGCAGTGCCAGGAACATGAACACTGAAGCTTTCTTT
CDR3: CASSARNMNTEAFF
V: TRBV2
size: few
D: NA
J: TRBJ1-1

DNA: TGTGCCAGCGGGTACAGGGATTTCGATGGCTACACCTTC
CDR3: CASGYRDFDGYTF
V: TRBV7-2
size: NA
D: NA
J: TRBJ1-2

DNA: TGTGCCAGCAGCTTGGGTCTGAGCTCTGGAAACACCATATATTTT
CDR3: CASSLGLSSGNTIYF
V: TRBV5-8
size: few
D: NA
J: TRBJ1-3

DNA: TGTGCCAGCAGCCAAGCGGGGGCGCAGTACTTC
CDR3: CASSQAGAQYF
V: TRBV7-8
size: NA
D: TRBD2
J: TRBJ2-5

DNA: TGTGCCAGCAGCTTAGACACAGGGTACAATGAGCAGTTCTTC
CDR3: CASSLDTGYNEQFF
V: TRBV11-2
size: many
D: NA
J: TRBJ2-1

DNA: TGCGCCAGCAGCTTTTCCGGGGGTAGCTCCTACAATGAGCAGTTCTTC
CDR3: CASSFSGGSSYNEQFF
V: TRBV5-1
size: NA
D: NA
J: TRBJ2-1

DNA: TGTGCCAGCAGCCTTCGGAGGGGGGGTTACACCGGGGAGCTGTTTTTT
CDR3: CASSLRRGGYTGELFF
V: TRBV9
size: few
D: NA
J: TRBJ2-2

DNA: TGTGCCAGCTCACTCCAAGAGAGCCAGTACTTC
CDR3: CASSLQESQYF
V: TRBV18
size: NA
D: NA
J: TRBJ2-5

DNA: TGTGCCAGCATCATGGGCACGGCGAACACTGAAGCTTTCTTT
CDR3: CASIMGTANTEAFF
V: TRBV2
size: few
D: NA
J: TRBJ1-1

DNA: TGTGCCAGCAGCTTAAGCCGGGACAGTTCGGTCCACGAGCAGTACTTC
CDR3: CASSLSRDSSVHEQYF
V: TRBV7-2
size: few
D: TRBD1
J: TRBJ2-7

DNA: TGCGCCAGCAGCAGCGGACAGGGGGCTATGGAGACCCAGTACTTC
CDR3: CASSSGQGAMETQYF
V: TRBV5-1
size: NA
D: TRBD1
J: TRBJ2-5